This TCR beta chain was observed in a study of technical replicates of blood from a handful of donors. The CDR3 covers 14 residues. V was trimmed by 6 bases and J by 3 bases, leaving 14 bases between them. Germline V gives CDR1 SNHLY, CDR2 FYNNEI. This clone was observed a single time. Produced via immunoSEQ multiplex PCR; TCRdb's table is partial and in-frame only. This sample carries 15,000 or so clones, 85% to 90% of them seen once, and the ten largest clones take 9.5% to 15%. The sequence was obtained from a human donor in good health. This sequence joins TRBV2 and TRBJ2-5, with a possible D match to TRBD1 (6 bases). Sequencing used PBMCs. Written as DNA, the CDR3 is TGTGCCAGCAGCTCCGGTACAGGGAAAGAGACCCAGTACTTC. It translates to CASSSGTGKETQYF.